This T cell receptor (beta chain) comes out of a study of blood T cell repertoires in COVID-19. Study summary: Sample material is recorded as cDNA or gDNA derived from T cells, B-cell-depleted T cells, or PBMCs.

TCRdb's table, derived via immunoSEQ multiplex PCR, lists solely in-frame clones and lacks some. The sample has tens of thousands of clones; 70% to 90% are singletons. The sequence came from a human donor in a cohort sampled during active COVID-19. The sequencing input was peripheral blood.

CDR3 in amino acids: CASSVGGDRTEAFF. The CDR3, as DNA: TGTGCCAGCAGCGTCGGGGGGGATAGGACTGAAGCTTTCTTT. The rearrangement joins TRBV9 to TRBJ1-1; possible D gene TRBD1, 5 bases. V lost 2 bases and J lost 5, with 13 bases in between. Looked up from germline, CDR1 is SGDLS and CDR2 is YYNGEE. CDR3 size: 14 residues.